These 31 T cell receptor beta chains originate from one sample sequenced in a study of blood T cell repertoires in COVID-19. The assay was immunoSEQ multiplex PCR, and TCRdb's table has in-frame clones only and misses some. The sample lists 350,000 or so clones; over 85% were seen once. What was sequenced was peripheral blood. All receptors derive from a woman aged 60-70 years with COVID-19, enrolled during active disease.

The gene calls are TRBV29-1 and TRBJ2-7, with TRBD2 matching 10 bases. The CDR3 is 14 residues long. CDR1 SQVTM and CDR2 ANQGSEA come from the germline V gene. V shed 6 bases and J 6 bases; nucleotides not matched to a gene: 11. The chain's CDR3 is CSVASGGPRTEQYF. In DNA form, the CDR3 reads TGCAGCGTCGCTAGCGGGGGCCCCCGAACCGAGCAGTACTTC.

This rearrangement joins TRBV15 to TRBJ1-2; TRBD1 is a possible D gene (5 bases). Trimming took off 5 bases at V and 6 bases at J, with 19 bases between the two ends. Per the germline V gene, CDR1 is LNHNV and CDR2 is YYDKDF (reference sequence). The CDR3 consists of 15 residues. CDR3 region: CATSVGGLGFDGYTF. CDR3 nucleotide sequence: TGTGCCACCAGCGTTGGGGGGTTAGGGTTTGATGGCTACACCTTC.

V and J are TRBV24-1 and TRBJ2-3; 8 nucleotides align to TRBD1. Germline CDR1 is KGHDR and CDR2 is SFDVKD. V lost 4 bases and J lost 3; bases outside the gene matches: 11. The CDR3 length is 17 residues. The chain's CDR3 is CATSDTLQGARTDTQYF. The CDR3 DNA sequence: TGTGCCACCAGTGACACGCTCCAGGGGGCGCGGACAGATACGCAGTATTTT.

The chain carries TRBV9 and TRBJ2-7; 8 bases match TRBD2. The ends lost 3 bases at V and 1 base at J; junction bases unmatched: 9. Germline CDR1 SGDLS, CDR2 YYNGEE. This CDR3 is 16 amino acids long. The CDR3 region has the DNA TGTGCCAGCAGCGCCCAGCGGGGGTACCCTTCCTACGAGCAGTACTTC. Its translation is CASSAQRGYPSYEQYF.

The CDR3 sequence is CASSLSTGGGTIYF. The CDR3 DNA reads as TGTGCCAGCAGCTTATCGACAGGCGGGGGAACCATATATTTT. The V gene is TRBV7-6, the J gene TRBJ1-3; tentatively, D is TRBD1 (6 bases). CDR3 size: 14 residues. Germline CDR1 SGHVS, CDR2 FNYEAQ. The ends were cut back, 2 bases at V and 10 bases at J, with 15 bases in the middle.

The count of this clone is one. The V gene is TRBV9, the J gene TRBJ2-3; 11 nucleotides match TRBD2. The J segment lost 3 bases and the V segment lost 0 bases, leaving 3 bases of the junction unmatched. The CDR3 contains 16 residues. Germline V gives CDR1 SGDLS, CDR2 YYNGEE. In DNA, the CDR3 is TGTGCCAGCAGCGTAGGTAGCGGGGGGGAGACAGATACGCAGTATTTT. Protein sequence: CASSVGSGGETDTQYF.

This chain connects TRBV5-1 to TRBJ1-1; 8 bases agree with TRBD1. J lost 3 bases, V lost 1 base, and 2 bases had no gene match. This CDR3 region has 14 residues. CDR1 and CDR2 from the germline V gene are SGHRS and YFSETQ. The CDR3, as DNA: TGCGCCAGCAGCTTGACAGGGGGAGACACTGAAGCTTTCTTT. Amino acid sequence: CASSLTGGDTEAFF.

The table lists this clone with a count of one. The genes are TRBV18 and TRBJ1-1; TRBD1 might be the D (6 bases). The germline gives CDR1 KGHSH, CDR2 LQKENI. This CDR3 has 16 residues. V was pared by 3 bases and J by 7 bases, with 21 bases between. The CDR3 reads CASSPAGTRSVGEAFF. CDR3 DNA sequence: TGTGCCAGCTCACCCGCAGGGACAAGGTCGGTCGGTGAAGCTTTCTTT.

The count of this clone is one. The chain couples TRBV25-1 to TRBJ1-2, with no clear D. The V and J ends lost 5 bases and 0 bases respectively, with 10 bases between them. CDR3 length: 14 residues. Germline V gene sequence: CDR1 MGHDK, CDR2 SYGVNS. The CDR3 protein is CASSLTGTNYGYTF. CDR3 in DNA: TGTGCCAGCAGTCTTACCGGGACTAACTATGGCTACACCTTC.

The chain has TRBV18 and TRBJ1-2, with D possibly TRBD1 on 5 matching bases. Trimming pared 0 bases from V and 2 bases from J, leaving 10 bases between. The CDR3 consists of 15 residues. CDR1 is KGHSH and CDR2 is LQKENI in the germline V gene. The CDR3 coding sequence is TGTGCCAGCTCACCACCGGAGACAGCGAACTATGGCTACACCTTC. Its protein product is CASSPPETANYGYTF.

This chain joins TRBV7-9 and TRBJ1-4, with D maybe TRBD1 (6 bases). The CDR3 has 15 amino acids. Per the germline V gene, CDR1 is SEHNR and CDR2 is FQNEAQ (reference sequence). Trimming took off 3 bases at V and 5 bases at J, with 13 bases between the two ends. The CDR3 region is CASSFLGAGNEKLFF. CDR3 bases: TGTGCCAGCAGCTTTCTGGGGGCCGGGAATGAAAAACTGTTTTTT. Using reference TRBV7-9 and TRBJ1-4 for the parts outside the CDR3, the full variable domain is DTGVSQNPRHKITKRGQNVTFRCDPISEHNRLYWYRQTLGQGPEFLTYFQNEAQLEKSRLLSDRFSAERPKGSFSTLEIQRTEQGDSAMYLCASSFLGAGNEKLFFGSGTQLSVL.

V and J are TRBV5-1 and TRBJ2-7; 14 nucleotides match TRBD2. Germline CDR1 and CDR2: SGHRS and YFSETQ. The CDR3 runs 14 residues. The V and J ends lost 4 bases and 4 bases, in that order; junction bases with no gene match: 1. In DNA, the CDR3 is TGCGCCAGCAGCGGACTAGCGGGGGGATACGAGCAGTACTTC. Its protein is CASSGLAGGYEQYF.

CDR3 nucleotide sequence: TGTGCCAGCTCACAGGCTACAGGGGCCTCCTACTACGAGCAGTACTTC. Its protein is CASSQATGASYYEQYF. The genes are TRBV18 and TRBJ2-7; 7 nucleotides agree with TRBD1. Germline lookup yields CDR1 KGHSH and CDR2 LQKENI. The CDR3 consists of 16 residues. Trimming removed 4 bases from V and 3 bases from J; junction bases left unmatched: 12.

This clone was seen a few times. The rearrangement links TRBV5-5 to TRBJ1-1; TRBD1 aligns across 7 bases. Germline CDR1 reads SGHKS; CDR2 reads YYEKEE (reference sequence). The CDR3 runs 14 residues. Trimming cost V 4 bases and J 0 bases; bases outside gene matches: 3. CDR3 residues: CASSRGQLNTEAFF. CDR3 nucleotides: TGTGCCAGCAGCCGGGGACAGTTGAACACTGAAGCTTTCTTT.

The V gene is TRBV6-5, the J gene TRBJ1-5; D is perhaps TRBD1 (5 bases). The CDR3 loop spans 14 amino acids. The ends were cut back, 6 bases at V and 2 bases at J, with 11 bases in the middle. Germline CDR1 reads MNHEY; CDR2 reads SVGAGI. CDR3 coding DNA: TGTGCCAGCAGCGGCGGGGGGGGCAATCAGCCCCAGCATTTT. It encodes CASSGGGGNQPQHF.

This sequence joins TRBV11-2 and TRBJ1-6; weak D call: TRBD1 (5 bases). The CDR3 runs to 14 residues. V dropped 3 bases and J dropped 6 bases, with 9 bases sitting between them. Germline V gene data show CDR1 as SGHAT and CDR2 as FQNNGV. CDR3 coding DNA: TGTGCCAGCAGCTTTGGACATTTTAATTCACCCCTCCACTTT. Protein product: CASSFGHFNSPLHF. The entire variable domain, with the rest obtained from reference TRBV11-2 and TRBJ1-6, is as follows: EAGVAQSPRYKIIEKRQSVAFWCNPISGHATLYWYQQILGQGPKLLIQFQNNGVVDDSQLPKDRFSAERLKGVDSTLKIQPAKLEDSAVYLCASSFGHFNSPLHFGNGTRLTVT.

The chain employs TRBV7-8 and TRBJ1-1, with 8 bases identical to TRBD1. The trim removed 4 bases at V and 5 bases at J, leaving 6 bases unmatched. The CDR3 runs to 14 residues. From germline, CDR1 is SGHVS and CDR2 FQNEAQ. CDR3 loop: CASSSWTGRTEAFF. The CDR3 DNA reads TGTGCCAGCAGCTCATGGACAGGGCGGACTGAAGCTTTCTTT.

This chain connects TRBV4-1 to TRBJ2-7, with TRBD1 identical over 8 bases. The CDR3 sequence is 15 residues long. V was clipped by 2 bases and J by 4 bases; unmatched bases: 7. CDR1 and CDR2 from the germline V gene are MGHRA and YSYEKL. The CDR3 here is CASSQQDRGRYEQYF. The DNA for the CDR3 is TGCGCCAGCAGCCAACAAGACAGGGGACGATACGAGCAGTACTTC.

The CDR3 bases are TGTGCCAGCAGTTTATTGGAGAGCAATCAGCCCCAGCATTTT. Its protein is CASSLLESNQPQHF. This sequence joins TRBV28 and TRBJ1-5; no clear D. Germline V gene data show CDR1 as MDHEN and CDR2 as SYDVKM. The CDR3 extends over 14 amino acids. V shed 1 base and J shed 1 base, with 5 bases lying between them.

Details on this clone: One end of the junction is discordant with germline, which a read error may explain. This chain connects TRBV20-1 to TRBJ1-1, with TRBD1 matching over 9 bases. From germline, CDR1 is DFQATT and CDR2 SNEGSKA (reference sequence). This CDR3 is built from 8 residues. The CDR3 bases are TGCAGTGCTGGACAGGGGACCTTT. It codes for CSAGQGTF.

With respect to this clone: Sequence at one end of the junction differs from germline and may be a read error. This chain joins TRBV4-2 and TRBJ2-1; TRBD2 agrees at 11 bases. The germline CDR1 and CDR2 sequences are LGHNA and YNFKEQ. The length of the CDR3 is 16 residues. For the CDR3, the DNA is TGTGCCAGCAGCGAAGATAGCGGGGGGGGAGTAAATGAGCAGTTCTTC. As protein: CASSEDSGGGVNEQFF.

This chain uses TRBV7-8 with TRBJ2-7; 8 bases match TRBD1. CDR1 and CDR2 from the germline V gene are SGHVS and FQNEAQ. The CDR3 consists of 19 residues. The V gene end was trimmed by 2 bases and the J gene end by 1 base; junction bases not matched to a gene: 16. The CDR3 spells CASSLPRIQNRDRSYEQYF. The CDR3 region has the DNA TGTGCCAGCAGCTTACCCAGAATCCAAAACCGGGACAGGTCCTACGAGCAGTACTTC.

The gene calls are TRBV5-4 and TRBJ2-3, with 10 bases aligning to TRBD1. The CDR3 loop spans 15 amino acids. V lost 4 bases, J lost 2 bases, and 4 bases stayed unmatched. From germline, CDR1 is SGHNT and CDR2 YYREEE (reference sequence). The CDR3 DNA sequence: TGTGCCAGCAGCCTGGGGACAGGGGACACAGATACGCAGTATTTT. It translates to CASSLGTGDTDTQYF. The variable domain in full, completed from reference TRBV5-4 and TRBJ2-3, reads ETGVTQSPTHLIKTRGQQVTLRCSSQSGHNTVSWYQQALGQGPQFIFQYYREEENGRGNFPPRFSGLQFPNYSSELNVNALELDDSALYLCASSLGTGDTDTQYFGPGTRLTVL.

The CDR3 loop reads CAWSLSGGSEQYF. DNA for the CDR3: TGTGCCTGGAGTTTAAGCGGGGGGAGCGAGCAGTACTTC. The gene calls are TRBV30 and TRBJ2-7, with TRBD2 matching over 9 bases. The CDR3 totals 13 residues. V dropped 2 bases and J dropped 6; count of bases not matched to a gene: 5. Germline V CDR1 and CDR2: GTSNPN, SVGIG (reference sequence).

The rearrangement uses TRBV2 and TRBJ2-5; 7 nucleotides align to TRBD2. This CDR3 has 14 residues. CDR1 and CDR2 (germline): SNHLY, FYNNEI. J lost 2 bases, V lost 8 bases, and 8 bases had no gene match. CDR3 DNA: TGTGCCAGCGAGCCCTGGGGGGGTCAAGAGACCCAGTACTTC. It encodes CASEPWGGQETQYF.

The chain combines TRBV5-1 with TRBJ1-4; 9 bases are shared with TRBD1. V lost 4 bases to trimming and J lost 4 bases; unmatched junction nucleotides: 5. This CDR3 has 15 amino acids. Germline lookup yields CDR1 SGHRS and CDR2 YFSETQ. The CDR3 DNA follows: TGCGCCAGCAGCCCCGGACAGGGGTATAATGAAAAACTGTTTTTT. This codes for CASSPGQGYNEKLFF.

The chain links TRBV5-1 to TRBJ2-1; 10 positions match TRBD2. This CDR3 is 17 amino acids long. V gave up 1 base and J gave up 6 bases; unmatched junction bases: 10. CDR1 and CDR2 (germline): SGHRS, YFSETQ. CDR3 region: CASSLSPAGGLLNEQFF. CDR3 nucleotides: TGCGCCAGCAGCTTGTCGCCAGCGGGGGGGCTTCTCAATGAGCAGTTCTTC.

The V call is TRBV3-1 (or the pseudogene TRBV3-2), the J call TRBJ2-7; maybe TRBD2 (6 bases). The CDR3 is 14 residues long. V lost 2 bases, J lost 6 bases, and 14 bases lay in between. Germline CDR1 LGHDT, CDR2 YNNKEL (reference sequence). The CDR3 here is CASSQSRGWVEQYF. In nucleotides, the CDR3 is TGTGCCAGCAGCCAATCGCGGGGTTGGGTCGAGCAGTACTTC.

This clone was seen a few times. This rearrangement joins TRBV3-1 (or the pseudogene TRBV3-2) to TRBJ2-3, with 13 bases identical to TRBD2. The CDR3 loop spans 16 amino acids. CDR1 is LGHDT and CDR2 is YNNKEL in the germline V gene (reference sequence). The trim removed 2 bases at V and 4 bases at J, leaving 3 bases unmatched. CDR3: CASSQWTSGGSDTQYF. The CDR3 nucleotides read TGTGCCAGCAGCCAATGGACTAGCGGGGGTTCAGATACGCAGTATTTT.

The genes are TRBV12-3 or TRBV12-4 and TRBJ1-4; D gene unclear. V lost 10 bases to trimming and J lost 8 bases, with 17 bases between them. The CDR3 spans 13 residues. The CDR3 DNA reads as TGTGCCATTTCTCGGGGTTTGGGAGAAAAACTGTTTTTT. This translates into CAISRGLGEKLFF.

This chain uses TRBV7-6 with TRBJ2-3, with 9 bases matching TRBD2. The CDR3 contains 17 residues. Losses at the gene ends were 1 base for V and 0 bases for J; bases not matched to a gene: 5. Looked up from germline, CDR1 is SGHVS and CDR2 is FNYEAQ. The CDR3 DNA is TGTGCCAGCAGCTTAGGAGCGGGGGGCTTTAGCACAGATACGCAGTATTTT. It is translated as CASSLGAGGFSTDTQYF.